The 29 T cell receptor beta chains given below trace back to one sample, sequenced in a study of blood T cell repertoires in COVID-19. TCRdb's table, derived via immunoSEQ multiplex PCR, lists solely in-frame clones and lacks some. Here the sample spans 100,000 to 150,000 clones, roughly 91% being singletons. Sequenced: peripheral blood. These TCRs come from a man over 45 with active or convalescent COVID-19.

This clone has only one observation. The chain employs TRBV28 and TRBJ2-7; tentatively, D is TRBD1 (5 bases). Trimming removed 10 bases from V and 0 bases from J, with 28 bases in between. The CDR3 totals 18 residues. CDR1 is MDHEN, CDR2 SYDVKM, per germline. This CDR3 is CATDHTGRALLPSYEQYF. The CDR3, as DNA: TGTGCCACCGATCACACAGGACGTGCCCTACTACCCTCCTACGAGCAGTACTTC.

There are a few counts of this clone. J is TRBJ2-7 and V is TRBV2; the match to TRBD1 covers 9 bases. CDR3 length: 15 amino acids. Germline V gene sequence: CDR1 SNHLY, CDR2 FYNNEI. Losses at the gene ends were 6 bases for V and 3 bases for J; bases not matched to a gene: 9. This CDR3 is CASSPDRGILYEQYF. The CDR3, as DNA: TGTGCCAGCAGCCCGGACAGGGGCATCCTCTACGAGCAGTACTTC.

The chain joins TRBV29-1 to TRBJ2-5, with D unresolved. The germline V gene has CDR1 SQVTM and CDR2 ANQGSEA. This CDR3 spans 11 amino acids. V was trimmed by 4 bases and J by 9 bases, leaving 12 bases between them. In nucleotides, the CDR3 is TGCAGCGTTGGTCGTGGAGTGGCCCAGTACTTC. Translating it yields CSVGRGVAQYF.

This chain's CDR3 is CASSEGPGTGYGILRELFF. CDR3 nucleotides: TGTGCCAGCAGCGAAGGTCCCGGGACAGGGTACGGAATTCTCCGGGAGCTGTTTTTT. V usage is TRBV9 and J usage is TRBJ2-2; TRBD1 agrees at 9 bases. The length of the CDR3 is 19 residues. V shed 3 bases, J shed 9 bases, and the junction held 21 bases outside the gene matches. Looked up from germline, CDR1 is SGDLS and CDR2 is YYNGEE.

The chain carries TRBV19 and TRBJ2-4; tentatively, D is TRBD2 (5 bases). Trimming cost V 1 base and J 3 bases, with 13 bases left between them. Germline V gives CDR1 LNHDA, CDR2 SQIVND (reference sequence). This CDR3 spans 16 amino acids. CDR3 sequence reads: CASSIGREEGKNIQYF. In DNA, the CDR3 is TGTGCCAGTAGTATAGGTAGGGAAGAGGGCAAAAACATTCAGTACTTC. Looking up the rest from reference TRBV19 and TRBJ2-4 gives the full variable domain: DGGITQSPKYLFRKEGQNVTLSCEQNLNHDAMYWYRQDPGQGLRLIYYSQIVNDFQKGDIAEGYSVSREKKESFPLTVTSAQKNPTAFYLCASSIGREEGKNIQYFGAGTRLSVL.

The chain recombines TRBV9 with TRBJ2-1; TRBD2 might be the D (7 bases). The germline CDR1 and CDR2 sequences are SGDLS and YYNGEE. There are 18 residues in the CDR3. V was pared by 3 bases and J by 6 bases, with 25 bases between. CDR3 coding DNA: TGTGCCAGCAGCGCACAGACCGGAGGTATCCGGGGGGCCAATGAGCAGTTCTTC. It encodes CASSAQTGGIRGANEQFF. The full variable domain, rest sourced from reference TRBV9 and TRBJ2-1, is DSGVTQTPKHLITATGQRVTLRCSPRSGDLSVYWYQQSLDQGLQFLIQYYNGEERAKGNILERFSAQQFPDLHSELNLSSLELGDSALYFCASSAQTGGIRGANEQFFGPGTRLTVL.

The V gene is TRBV19, the J gene TRBJ2-6; no reliable D call. There are 18 residues in the CDR3. The V gene's germline CDR1 is LNHDA and CDR2 SQIVND (reference sequence). The V and J ends lost 3 bases and 0 bases respectively, with 15 bases between them. CDR3 sequence reads: CASSMGSILLSGANVLTF. CDR3 sequence (DNA): TGTGCCAGTAGTATGGGCAGCATACTCCTCTCTGGGGCCAACGTCCTGACTTTC.

The rearrangement links TRBV3-1 (or the pseudogene TRBV3-2) to TRBJ2-7; no definite D call. CDR3 length equals 16 residues. Trimming took 0 bases from V and 1 from J, leaving 13 bases between them. Germline V gene lookup returns CDR1 LGHDT and CDR2 YNNKEL (reference sequence). CDR3 in DNA: TGTGCCAGCAGCCAAGATCGGCCAGGATATTCCTACGAGCAGTACTTC. Its translation: CASSQDRPGYSYEQYF.

This clone was detected a few times. This rearrangement joins TRBV28 to TRBJ2-7, with D hard to call. Germline values: CDR1 MDHEN, CDR2 SYDVKM. CDR3 size: 12 residues. The V and J ends lost 5 bases and 4 bases respectively, with 9 bases between them. The CDR3 reads CASSQLKYEQYF. In nucleotides, the CDR3 is TGTGCCAGCAGTCAACTAAAATACGAGCAGTACTTC.

This clone was recorded only once. This chain uses TRBV5-1 with TRBJ2-5; TRBD1 agrees at 7 bases. Per germline, CDR1 SGHRS and CDR2 YFSETQ. J lost 5 bases, V lost 0 bases, and 13 bases had no gene match. The CDR3 runs 17 residues. The CDR3 sequence: CASSLGSTDRSGETQYF. In nucleotides, the CDR3 is TGCGCCAGCAGCTTGGGCAGCACGGACAGGTCGGGGGAGACCCAGTACTTC.

CDR3 bases: TGTGCCAGCAGCCAAGGCGGGCAGGCCGGTTCTGGGGCCAACGTCCTGACTTTC. Translation gives CASSQGGQAGSGANVLTF. V is TRBV14 and J is TRBJ2-6, with D maybe TRBD2 (5 bases). This CDR3 has 18 residues. CDR1 SGHDN and CDR2 FVKESK come from the germline V gene. V lost 1 base and J lost 1, with 14 bases in between. The whole variable domain, filled in from reference TRBV14 and TRBJ2-6, reads EAGVTQFPSHSVIEKGQTVTLRCDPISGHDNLYWYRRVMGKEIKFLLHFVKESKQDESGMPNNRFLAERTGGTYSTLKVQPAELEDSGVYFCASSQGGQAGSGANVLTFGAGSRLTVL.

The chain carries TRBV18 and TRBJ2-5; weak D call: TRBD2 (5 bases). This CDR3 region has 14 residues. Germline assignment: CDR1 KGHSH and CDR2 LQKENI. V lost 0 bases and J 7 bases, leaving 12 bases between the germline ends. The CDR3 protein is CASSPPGGEGTQYF. The CDR3 DNA is TGTGCCAGCTCACCACCGGGCGGAGAGGGGACCCAGTACTTC.

The rearrangement links TRBV28 to TRBJ1-2; weak D call: TRBD1 (5 bases). The V end lost 2 bases, the J end lost 1 base, and 14 bases lay between the germline ends. Germline V lookup: CDR1 MDHEN, CDR2 SYDVKM. The CDR3 spans 16 residues. CDR3 sequence: CASSLAFRVDNYGYTF. The CDR3 DNA is TGTGCCAGCAGTTTAGCCTTCAGGGTAGATAACTATGGCTACACCTTC.

This clone was observed a single time. V and J are TRBV6-4 and TRBJ1-1; the D is unclear. The CDR3 has 11 residues. The germline V and J ends were trimmed by 0 bases and 12 bases, with 8 bases remaining between them. The germline gives CDR1 MRHNA, CDR2 SNTAGT. CDR3 region: CASSDSTVTFF. The CDR3 DNA sequence: TGTGCCAGCAGTGACTCAACTGTTACTTTCTTT.

The genes are TRBV5-1 and TRBJ1-6, with a tentative D call TRBD1 (6 bases). The CDR3 length is 14 residues. Germline CDR1 is SGHRS and CDR2 is YFSETQ. Trimming stripped 4 bases from V and 9 bases from J, with 14 bases between. CDR3: CASSPRGGFSPLHF. DNA for the CDR3: TGCGCCAGCAGCCCGAGGGGGGGTTTTTCACCCCTCCACTTT.

This chain connects TRBV7-2 to TRBJ1-2, with D hard to call. Germline CDR1 SGHTA, CDR2 FQGNSA. This CDR3 has 16 residues. V was cut by 1 base and J by 6 bases, with 18 bases left in between. The CDR3 reads CASSLGRTGPFDGYTF. Here the CDR3 DNA reads TGTGCCAGCAGCTTAGGGCGGACTGGCCCTTTCGATGGCTACACCTTC.

Comment on this clone: The same CDR3 is also encoded by other DNA sequences in this sample. V usage is TRBV5-1 and J usage is TRBJ1-6; TRBD1 aligns across 7 bases. The CDR3 totals 15 residues. The V gene end was trimmed by 0 bases and the J gene end by 7 bases; junction bases not matched to a gene: 4. Per germline, CDR1 SGHRS and CDR2 YFSETQ. CDR3 bases: TGCGCCAGCAGCTTGGGACAGGGCGGCAATTCACCCCTCCACTTT. Its protein product is CASSLGQGGNSPLHF.

The chain couples TRBV6-5 to TRBJ2-3; 11 bases align to TRBD2. The germline V gene encodes CDR1 MNHEY and CDR2 SVGAGI. V lost 4 bases to trimming and J lost 2 bases; unmatched junction nucleotides: 2. The CDR3 has 15 amino acids. As DNA, the CDR3 is TGTGCCAGCAGTTTGACTAGCGGGAACACAGATACGCAGTATTTT. Translated: CASSLTSGNTDTQYF.

With respect to this clone: Germline and junction disagree at one end, which may indicate a read error. The V call is TRBV5-1, the J call TRBJ1-6, with 7 bases identical to TRBD1. The CDR3 sequence is 16 residues long. CDR1 and CDR2 from the germline V gene are SGHRS and YFSETQ. The CDR3 spells CASSSATGTYNSPLHF. The CDR3 bases are TGCGCCAGCAGCTCGGCGACAGGGACCTACAATTCACCCCTCCACTTT.

This clone appeared a single time. This sequence joins TRBV27 and TRBJ1-1; TRBD1 might be the D (5 bases). The germline gives CDR1 MNHEY, CDR2 SMNVEV (reference sequence). Between the trimmed V and J ends, which lost 2 bases and 3 bases, there was a span of 19 bases. This CDR3 contains 17 residues. The CDR3 protein is CASSLVGTNPWDTEAFF. CDR3 nucleotide sequence: TGTGCCAGCAGTTTAGTCGGGACTAACCCCTGGGACACTGAAGCTTTCTTT.

This chain links TRBV7-2 with TRBJ2-3; 7 bases are a match to TRBD1. Germline lookup yields CDR1 SGHTA and CDR2 FQGNSA. The CDR3 runs to 15 residues. Trimming took 2 bases from V and 1 from J; bases not matched to a gene: 3. In nucleotides, the CDR3 is TGTGCCAGCAGCTTACAAGGACAGGGCACAGATACGCAGTATTTT. Protein product: CASSLQGQGTDTQYF.

V and J are TRBV5-6 and TRBJ2-2; D gene uncertain. V dropped 2 bases and J dropped 5 bases, with 4 bases sitting between them. The CDR3 runs 12 residues. Looked up from germline, CDR1 is SGHDT and CDR2 is YYEEEE. The DNA of the CDR3 is TGTGCCAGCAGCTTATCTACCGGGGAGCTGTTTTTT. It codes for CASSLSTGELFF.

The rearrangement joins TRBV13 to TRBJ1-2; D not resolved. From germline, CDR1 is PRHDT and CDR2 FYEKMQ (reference sequence). Trimming removed 5 bases at V and 3 bases at J, with 7 bases between. CDR3 length equals 12 residues. In DNA form, the CDR3 reads TGTGCCAGCAGCCGCGTGGACTATGGCTACACCTTC. Protein: CASSRVDYGYTF.

This clone was seen a few times. The chain recombines TRBV11-2 with TRBJ2-6; perhaps TRBD2 as D (5 bases). The CDR3 consists of 17 residues. Per germline, CDR1 SGHAT and CDR2 FQNNGV. The ends were cut back, 5 bases at V and 1 base at J, with 15 bases in the middle. The CDR3 coding sequence is TGTGCCAGCAGCCCCTACGGTCGGGGATCTGGGGCCAACGTCCTGACTTTC. The encoded protein is CASSPYGRGSGANVLTF.

This clone came up once. The chain links TRBV9 to TRBJ2-5; no clear D. CDR1 and CDR2 from the germline V gene are SGDLS and YYNGEE. This CDR3 region has 14 residues. Trimming removed 0 bases at V and 1 base at J, with 7 bases between. The CDR3, as DNA: TGTGCCAGCAGCGTAGCTCCCAGCCAAGAGACCCAGTACTTC. Translated, it gives CASSVAPSQETQYF.

The chain has TRBV9 and TRBJ2-5; TRBD2 matches 9 bases. Germline-derived CDR1 and CDR2 are SGDLS and YYNGEE. Losses at the gene ends were 0 bases for V and 4 bases for J; bases not matched to a gene: 4. The CDR3 is made up of 15 amino acids. Here the CDR3 reads CASSVDSGSAETQYF. The CDR3 bases are TGTGCCAGCAGCGTAGATAGCGGGAGTGCAGAGACCCAGTACTTC.

The chain links TRBV3-1 (or the pseudogene TRBV3-2) to TRBJ2-3, with D unclear. The length of the CDR3 is 13 residues. The V end was cut by 1 base, the J end by 2 bases, with 4 bases between. Looked up from germline, CDR1 is LGHDT and CDR2 is YNNKEL (reference sequence). The CDR3 loop reads CASSQGPTDTQYF. The CDR3 DNA follows: TGTGCCAGCAGCCAAGGGCCCACAGATACGCAGTATTTT.

This clone was counted a single time. This sequence joins TRBV29-1 and TRBJ2-7; the match to TRBD2 covers 7 bases. With V trimmed by 4 bases and J by 5 bases, 5 bases remained unmatched. The germline V gene encodes CDR1 SQVTM and CDR2 ANQGSEA. The CDR3 contains 12 residues. This chain's CDR3 is CSVGGGANEQYF. CDR3 bases: TGCAGCGTTGGCGGGGGAGCGAACGAGCAGTACTTC.

The chain combines TRBV18 with TRBJ2-7; perhaps TRBD1 as D (6 bases). V lost 5 bases to trimming and J lost 0 bases, with 17 bases between them. This CDR3 contains 16 residues. Germline CDR1 KGHSH, CDR2 LQKENI. DNA of the CDR3: TGTGCCAGCTCAGATTCGATACAGGGATCCTCCTACGAGCAGTACTTC. Residues: CASSDSIQGSSYEQYF.